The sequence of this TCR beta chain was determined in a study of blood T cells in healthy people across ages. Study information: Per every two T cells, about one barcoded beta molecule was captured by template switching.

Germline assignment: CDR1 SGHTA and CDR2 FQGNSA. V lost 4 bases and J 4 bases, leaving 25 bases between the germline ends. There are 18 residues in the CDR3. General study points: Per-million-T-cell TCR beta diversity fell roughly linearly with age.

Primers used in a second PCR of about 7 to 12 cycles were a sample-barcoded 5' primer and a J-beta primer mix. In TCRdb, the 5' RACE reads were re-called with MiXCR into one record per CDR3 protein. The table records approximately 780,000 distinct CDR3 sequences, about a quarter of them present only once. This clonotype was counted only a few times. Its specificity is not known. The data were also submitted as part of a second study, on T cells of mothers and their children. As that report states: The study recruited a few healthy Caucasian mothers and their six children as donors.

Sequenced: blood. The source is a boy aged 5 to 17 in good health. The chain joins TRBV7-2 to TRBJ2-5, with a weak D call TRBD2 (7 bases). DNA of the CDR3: TGTGCCAGCAGCTCTTTATACCTCGGTCGGGGGGCAGGAGAGACCCAGTACTTC. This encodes CASSSLYLGRGAGETQYF. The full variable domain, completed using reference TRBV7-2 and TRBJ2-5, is GAGVSQSPSNKVTEKGKDVELRCDPISGHTALYWYRQSLGQGLEFLIYFQGNSAPDKSGLPSDRFSAERTGGSVSTLTIQRTQQEDSAVYLCASSSLYLGRGAGETQYFGPGTRLLVL.